This TCR beta chain stems from a study of blood T cells in healthy people across ages. This CDR3 contains 17 residues. Germline V CDR1 and CDR2: KGHDR, SFDVKD. V dropped 4 bases and J dropped 4; count of bases not matched to a gene: 12. A J-beta primer mix and a sample-barcoded 5' primer were used in a second PCR of about 7 to 12 cycles. Using its own MiXCR run on the 5' RACE reads, TCRdb lists one record per CDR3 protein. Of 750,000 to 1,000,000 distinct CDR3 sequences in the sample, 25% to 35% are singletons; the top ten hold 10% to 13%. This sample was shared with a second study, whose subject was T cells of mothers and their children. That work contributes: Samples were obtained from a few healthy Caucasian mothers and their six children. The output of TCR recombination is shaped by thymic selection similarly in related and unrelated pairs.

The clonotype was recovered from a woman in her 40s in good health. Sequenced: blood. J is TRBJ2-5 and V is TRBV24-1, with TRBD2 matching over 9 bases. CDR3 loop: CATSERGGGALVETQYF. The CDR3 DNA reads TGTGCCACCAGTGAGAGAGGCGGGGGGGCCTTGGTAGAGACCCAGTACTTC.